Included here is one T cell receptor beta chain sequence, with context. Participants' reported clinical history set cohort assignment. This entry belongs to a study of blood T cell repertoires in COVID-19. Study at large: T cells, B-cell-depleted T cells, or PBMCs supplied cDNA or gDNA.

Libraries were prepared by immunoSEQ multiplex PCR; TCRdb keeps only in-frame clonotypes and omits some of them. In the table there are 250,000 to 350,000 clones, under 95% of which are singletons. Trimming stripped 0 bases from V and 5 bases from J, with 6 bases between. From germline, CDR1 is SGHDT and CDR2 YYEEEE. This CDR3 contains 14 residues. This receptor was identified in a man in his sixties who had recovered from COVID-19. Sequencing was done on a sample of PBMCs or T cells enriched from blood (not recorded which). This sequence joins TRBV5-6 and TRBJ1-6, with D uncertain. This chain's CDR3 is CASSLVHHNSPLHF. The CDR3 coding sequence is TGTGCCAGCAGCTTGGTACATCATAATTCACCCCTCCACTTT.